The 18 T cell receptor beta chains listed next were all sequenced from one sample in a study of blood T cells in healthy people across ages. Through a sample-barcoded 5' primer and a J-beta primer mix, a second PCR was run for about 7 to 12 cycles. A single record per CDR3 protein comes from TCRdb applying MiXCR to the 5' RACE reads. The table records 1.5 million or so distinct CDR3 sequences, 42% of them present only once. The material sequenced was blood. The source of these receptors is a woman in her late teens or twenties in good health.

The CDR3, as DNA: TGCAGTGCTAGGGAGCGGGGGCCCTACAATGAGCAGTTCTTC. This gives the protein CSARERGPYNEQFF. The V and J genes are TRBV20-1 and TRBJ2-1, with 8 bases identical to TRBD2. With 3 bases clipped from V and 2 bases from J, the junction kept 3 bases outside the gene matches. The CDR3 contains 14 residues. CDR1 DFQATT and CDR2 SNEGSKA come from the germline V gene (reference sequence).

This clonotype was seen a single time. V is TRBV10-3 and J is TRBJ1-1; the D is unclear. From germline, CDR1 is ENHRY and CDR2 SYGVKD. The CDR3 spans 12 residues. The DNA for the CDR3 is TGTGACACCTCAGTACCGAACACTGAAGCTTTCTTT. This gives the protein CDTSVPNTEAFF.

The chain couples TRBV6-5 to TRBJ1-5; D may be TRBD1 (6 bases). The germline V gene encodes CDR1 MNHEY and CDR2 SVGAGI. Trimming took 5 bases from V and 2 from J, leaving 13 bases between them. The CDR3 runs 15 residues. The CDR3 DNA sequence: TGTGCCAGCAGTCATCAGGGGACTCGCAATCAGCCCCAGCATTTT. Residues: CASSHQGTRNQPQHF.

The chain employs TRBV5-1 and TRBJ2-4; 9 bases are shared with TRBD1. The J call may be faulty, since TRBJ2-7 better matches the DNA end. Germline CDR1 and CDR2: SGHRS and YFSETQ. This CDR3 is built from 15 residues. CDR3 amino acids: CASSVLDRGVHEQYF. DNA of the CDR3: TGCGCCAGCAGCGTACTGGACAGGGGTGTTCACGAGCAGTACTTC.

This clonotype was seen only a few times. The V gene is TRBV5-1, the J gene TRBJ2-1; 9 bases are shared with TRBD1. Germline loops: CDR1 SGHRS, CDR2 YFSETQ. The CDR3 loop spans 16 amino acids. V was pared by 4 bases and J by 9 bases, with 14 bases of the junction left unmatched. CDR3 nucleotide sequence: TGCGCCAGCAGCAAAACATCCGGGACAGGGATTACTGAGCAGTTCTTC. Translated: CASSKTSGTGITEQFF.

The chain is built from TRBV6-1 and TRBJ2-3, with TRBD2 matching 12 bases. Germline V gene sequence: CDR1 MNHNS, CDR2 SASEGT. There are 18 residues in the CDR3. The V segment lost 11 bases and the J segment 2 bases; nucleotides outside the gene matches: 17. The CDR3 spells CAGLSPSGGDLPTDTQYF. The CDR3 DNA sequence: TGTGCCGGTTTATCCCCTAGCGGGGGGGACTTACCCACAGATACGCAGTATTTT.

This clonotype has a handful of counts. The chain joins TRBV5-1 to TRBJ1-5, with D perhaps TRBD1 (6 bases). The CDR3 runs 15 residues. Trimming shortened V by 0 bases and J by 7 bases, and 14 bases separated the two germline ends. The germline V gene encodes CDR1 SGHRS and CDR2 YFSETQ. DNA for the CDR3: TGCGCCAGCAGCTTGGCACCAGGGGCAGGGCAGCCCCAGCATTTT. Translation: CASSLAPGAGQPQHF.

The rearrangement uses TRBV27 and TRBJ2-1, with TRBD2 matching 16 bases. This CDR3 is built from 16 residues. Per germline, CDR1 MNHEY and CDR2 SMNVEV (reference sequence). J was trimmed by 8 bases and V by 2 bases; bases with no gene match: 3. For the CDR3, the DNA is TGTGCCAGCAGTTTACGGGGACTAGCGGGAGGGCATGAGCAGTTCTTC. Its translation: CASSLRGLAGGHEQFF.

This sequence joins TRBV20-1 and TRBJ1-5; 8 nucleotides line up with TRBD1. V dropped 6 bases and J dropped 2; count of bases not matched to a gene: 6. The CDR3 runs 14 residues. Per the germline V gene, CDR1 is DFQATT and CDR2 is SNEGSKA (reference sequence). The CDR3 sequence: CSAQTGAGNQPQHF. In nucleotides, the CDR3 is TGCAGTGCCCAGACAGGGGCGGGCAATCAGCCCCAGCATTTT.

CDR3 in DNA: TGTGCCTGGAGTGACCGTGGGCTCGTCAACGAGCAGTACTTC. It specifies CAWSDRGLVNEQYF. The chain has TRBV30 and TRBJ2-7; D unresolved. This CDR3 is 14 amino acids long. V was cut by 1 base and J by 5 bases, with 15 bases left in between. CDR1 GTSNPN and CDR2 SVGIG come from the germline V gene (reference sequence).

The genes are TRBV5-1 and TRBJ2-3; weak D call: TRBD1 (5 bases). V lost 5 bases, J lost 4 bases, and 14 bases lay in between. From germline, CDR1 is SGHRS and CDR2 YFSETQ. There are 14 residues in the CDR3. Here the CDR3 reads CASRTPQGSDTQYF. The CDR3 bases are TGCGCCAGCAGGACCCCTCAGGGCTCAGATACGCAGTATTTT. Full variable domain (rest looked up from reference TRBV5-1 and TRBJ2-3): KAGVTQTPRYLIKTRGQQVTLSCSPISGHRSVSWYQQTPGQGLQFLFEYFSETQRNKGNFPGRFSGRQFSNSRSEMNVSTLELGDSALYLCASRTPQGSDTQYFGPGTRLTVL.

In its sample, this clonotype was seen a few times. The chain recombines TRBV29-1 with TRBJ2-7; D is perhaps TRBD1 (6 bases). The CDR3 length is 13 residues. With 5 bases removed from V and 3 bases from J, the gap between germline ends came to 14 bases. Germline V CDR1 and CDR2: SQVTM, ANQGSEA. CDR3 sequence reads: CSVTTGKDYEQYF. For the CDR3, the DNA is TGCAGCGTTACAACAGGGAAGGACTACGAGCAGTACTTC.

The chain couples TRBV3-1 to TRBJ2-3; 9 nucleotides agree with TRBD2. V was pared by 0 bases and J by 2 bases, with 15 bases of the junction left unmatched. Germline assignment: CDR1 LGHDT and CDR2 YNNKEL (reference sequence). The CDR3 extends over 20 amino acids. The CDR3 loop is CASSQEASGKAIGNTDTQYF. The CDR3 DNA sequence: TGTGCCAGCAGCCAAGAAGCTAGCGGGAAGGCTATAGGGAACACAGATACGCAGTATTTT.

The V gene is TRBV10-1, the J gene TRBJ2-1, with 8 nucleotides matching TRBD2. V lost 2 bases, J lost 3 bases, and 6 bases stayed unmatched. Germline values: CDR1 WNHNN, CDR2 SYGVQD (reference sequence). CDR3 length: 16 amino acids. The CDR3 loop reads CASSERRGAIYNEQFF. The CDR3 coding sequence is TGCGCCAGCAGTGAGAGGCGGGGGGCCATCTACAATGAGCAGTTCTTC.

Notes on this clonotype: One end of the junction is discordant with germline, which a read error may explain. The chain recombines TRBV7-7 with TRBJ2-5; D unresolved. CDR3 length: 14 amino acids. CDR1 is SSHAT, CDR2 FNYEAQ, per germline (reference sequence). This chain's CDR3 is CASSLLFGEETQYF. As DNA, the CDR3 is TGTGCTAGCAGCTTATTGTTTGGTGAAGAGACCCAGTACTTC.

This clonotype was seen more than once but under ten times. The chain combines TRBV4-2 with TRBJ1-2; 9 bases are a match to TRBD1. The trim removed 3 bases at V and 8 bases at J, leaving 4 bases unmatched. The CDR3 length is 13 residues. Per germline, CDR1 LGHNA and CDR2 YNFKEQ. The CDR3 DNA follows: TGTGCCAGCAGCCAGAGGACAGGGGAAGGCTACACCTTC. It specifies CASSQRTGEGYTF.

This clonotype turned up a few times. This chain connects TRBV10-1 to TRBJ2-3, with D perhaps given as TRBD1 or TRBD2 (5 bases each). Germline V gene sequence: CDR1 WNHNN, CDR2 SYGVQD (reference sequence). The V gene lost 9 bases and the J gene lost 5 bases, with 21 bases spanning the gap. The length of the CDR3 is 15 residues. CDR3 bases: TGCGCCAGTACTACTGTCGGGACGCAAGTAGATACGCAGTATTTT. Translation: CASTTVGTQVDTQYF.

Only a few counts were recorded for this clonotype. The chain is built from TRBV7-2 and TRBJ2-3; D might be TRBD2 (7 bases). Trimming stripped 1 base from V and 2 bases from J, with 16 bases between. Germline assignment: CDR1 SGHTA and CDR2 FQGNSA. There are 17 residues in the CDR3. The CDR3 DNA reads TGTGCCAGCAGCTTAGTGATGGGACGGGGGGCCACAGATACGCAGTATTTT. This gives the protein CASSLVMGRGATDTQYF.